This T cell receptor (beta chain) was found in a study of graft-versus-host responses after intestinal transplantation. Regarding the study as a whole: In recipient marrow, GvH clones were found, and some appeared first in ileum or blood.

The assay was immunoSEQ multiplex PCR, and TCRdb's table has in-frame clones only and misses some. The data show 9,500 or so clones, around 89% seen once. In regard to this clone: Its antigen is undetermined.

The CDR3 is 13 residues long. From germline, CDR1 is MRHNA and CDR2 SNTAGT. Trimming stripped 2 bases from V and 4 bases from J, with 6 bases between. Sequencing was performed on PBMCs, taken roughly 35 weeks after intestinal transplant. This sequence originates from a human patient who received an intestinal transplant, so some T cells may come from the graft donor. This chain connects TRBV6-4 to TRBJ2-1, with D maybe TRBD1 (6 bases). The CDR3 reads CASSDGTYNEQFF. CDR3 bases: TGTGCCAGCAGTGACGGGACATACAATGAGCAGTTCTTC.